This T cell receptor (beta chain) was identified in a study of CD8 T cells in ankylosing spondylitis. Germline lookup yields CDR1 MNHEY and CDR2 SVGEGT. The CDR3 has 11 amino acids. V was pared by 2 bases and J by 15 bases, with 11 bases between. This clonotype was picked up a small number of times. TCRdb re-called the 5' RACE reads with MiXCR, one entry per CDR3 protein. The sample holds 150,000 to 200,000 distinct CDR3 sequences; roughly 12% are singletons and the top ten take just under 30%. This TCR was sampled from a male donor with ankylosing spondylitis or in good health (not recorded which). Sequenced: blood, either unsorted or a sorted T cell fraction (not recorded which). The chain is built from TRBV6-2 or TRBV6-3 and TRBJ2-1, with a weak D call TRBD2 (6 bases). CDR3 protein: CASSYRGDLFF. In DNA, the CDR3 is TGTGCCAGCAGTTACCGCGGGGATCTGTTCTTC.